This TCR beta chain was identified in a study of blood T cell repertoires in COVID-19. Participant age was roughly 18 to 90 years, and participants resided in fewer than 30 US areas. Two negative PCRs, clearance, or symptom resolution were required of recovered Cohort 3 donors. This CDR3 spans 16 amino acids. The V gene lost 4 bases and the J gene lost 4 bases, with 21 bases spanning the gap. Germline lookup yields CDR1 SGHNT and CDR2 YYREEE (reference sequence). Profiling relied on immunoSEQ multiplex PCR, and the TCRdb table lists in-frame clones only, not all of them. This sample has over 200,000 clones, with 80% to 90% found just once.

This chain uses TRBV5-4 with TRBJ2-7, with D perhaps matching TRBD1 (7 bases). Sample: PBMCs or T cells enriched from blood (not recorded which). This receptor was identified in a man younger than 40 who had recovered from COVID-19. The CDR3 DNA sequence: TGTGCCAGCAGCCCACCGCCGACAGGGAGGTTTTACGAGCAGTACTTC. Translated, it gives CASSPPPTGRFYEQYF.